This TCR beta chain was recovered during a study of control samples from healthy donors and cancer patients (dated by TCRdb to the early 2020s). In the germline V gene, CDR1 corresponds to ENHRY and CDR2 to SYGVKD. The CDR3 goes from the cysteine to the phenylalanine over 12 residues. The retained sequence is limited to the CDR3, 36 bases, with the frame set at the first base. Deletion took 2 bases off V and 3 bases off J, with a span of 4 bases between the germline ends. To note about this clone: No cognate antigen has been identified for it. Per-nucleotide qualities are absent, and no much larger clonotype sits a single base away.

The protocol used for the library was the immunoSEQ multiplex PCR assay. The clones in this table, taken by TCRdb from immuneACCESS, are in-frame only. Not every clone is retained; where verified, under half of the shortfall comes from an unresolved V gene, and the cause of the rest is unknown. For this sample the table gives about 80,000 clones, of which roughly 84% were detected only once. Together, the top ten hold approximately 10% of the sample. The source of this sequence is a man aged 60 to 75 with head and neck cancer. The sequencing input was PBMCs. Recombination connected TRBV10-3 to TRBJ1-1; the D gene is unclear. The DNA sequence is as follows: TGTGCCATCAGTGAGGATTACACTGAAGCTTTCTTT. Protein translation: CAISEDYTEAFF.